This T cell receptor (beta chain) stems from a study of cytomegalovirus exposure and HLA in healthy donors. The study's findings and limits: Common viral pathogens were later found to be apparently linked to several of the most significant clusters. With high specificity and sensitivity, the classifier reportedly diagnosed cytomegalovirus status. A previous analysis found most TCR beta V segments productive roughly 90% or roughly 30% of the time.

Germline V lookup: CDR1 SNHLY, CDR2 FYNNEI. The CDR3 is 19 residues long. V lost 7 bases to trimming and J lost 7 bases, with 35 bases between them. A multiplex PCR was run with 60 Vbeta primers and 13 Jbeta primers. Only in-frame clones appear in the TCRdb table, and some are missing; sequencing was by immunoSEQ multiplex PCR. In the table there are 210,000 or so clones, about 83% of which are singletons. Concerning this clone itself: Its specificity is unknown.

The receptor was isolated from a human donor in good health. This sequence joins TRBV2 and TRBJ2-7; a weak D match, TRBD2 (6 bases). Material for sequencing was PBMCs. CDR3 DNA sequence: TGTGCCAGCACCGAAGTTCTGGTAGCGGCCGCCTACCGTCATGGGGAGCAGTACTTC. Residues: CASTEVLVAAAYRHGEQYF.